A selection of T cell receptor beta chains follows, all from one sample in a study of blood T cell repertoires in COVID-19. Sequencing used immunoSEQ multiplex PCR; TCRdb keeps in-frame clones, though not all of them. Of some 260,000 clones listed, about nine tenths are singletons. Input material: PBMCs or T cells enriched from blood (not recorded which). These receptors were collected from a woman in her twenties or thirties with acute COVID-19. The CDR3 runs from the conserved cysteine through the conserved F or W. Each record gives: clone size, D gene, V gene, J gene, CDR3 DNA, CDR3 protein. The D gene is left open where the match is weak. Clone size is not always given. Where it is, it says once, few, many or a class for expanded clones.

.	.	TRBV18	TRBJ1-4	TGTGCCAGCTCACGGCGGAATGAAAAACTGTTTTTT	CASSRRNEKLFF
.	TRBD2	TRBV5-1	TRBJ2-1	TGCGCCAGCAGCGAAGGACTAGCGGGAGAGGCTGGAGAGCAGTTCTTC	CASSEGLAGEAGEQFF
.	.	TRBV7-2	TRBJ1-1	TGTGCCAGCAGCTACCATGCTTACAGGGAATACACTGAAGCTTTCTTT	CASSYHAYREYTEAFF
.	.	TRBV18	TRBJ1-2	TGTGCCAGCTCACCCTCCAGGCAGGGGTACTATGGCTACACCTTC	CASSPSRQGYYGYTF
.	TRBD1	TRBV10-3	TRBJ1-1	TGTGCCATCAGTATCGAGGGGGCTCGGACTGAAGCTTTCTTT	CAISIEGARTEAFF
.	TRBD1	TRBV12-3/TRBV12-4	TRBJ1-2	TGTGCCAGCAGTCGAGGACAGGGGTATGGCTACACCTTC	CASSRGQGYGYTF
.	.	TRBV27	TRBJ2-2	TGTGCCAGCAGGACCGGGAGCTACACCGGGGAGCTGTTTTTT	CASRTGSYTGELFF
.	.	TRBV25-1	TRBJ1-2	TGTGCCAGCAGTATGAGATGGGGCCCGAGCGATGGCTACACCTTC	CASSMRWGPSDGYTF
.	TRBD2	TRBV5-4	TRBJ2-7	TGTGCCAGCAGCTTGACGGGGGGGCTGGTCGAGCAGTACTTC	CASSLTGGLVEQYF
.	.	TRBV9	TRBJ2-1	TGTGCCAGCAGCGTAGATCGGGGACAAGGGTATGAGCAGTTCTTC	CASSVDRGQGYEQFF
.	.	TRBV5-8	TRBJ1-3	TGTGCCAGCAGCCATGGCTGGGGGGCTGGAAACACCATATATTTT	CASSHGWGAGNTIYF
.	.	TRBV7-6	TRBJ2-3	TGTGCCAGCAGCTTATTCGGAGACGGAGAGCAGTATTTT	CASSLFGDGEQYF
.	.	TRBV28	TRBJ2-7	TGTGCCAGCAGTTTGGGCAGTGATGGGGCCGAGCAGTACTTC	CASSLGSDGAEQYF
.	.	TRBV5-5	TRBJ2-5	TGTGCCAGCAGCTTGGTTAGCGAGACTACAGAGACCCAGTACTTC	CASSLVSETTETQYF
.	.	TRBV10-2	TRBJ2-7	TGCGCCAGCAGTGAGTCCACAGGTTACGAGCAGTACTTC	CASSESTGYEQYF
.	TRBD2	TRBV28	TRBJ2-7	TGTGCCAGCACGCGGGAGATCAACGAGCAGTACTTC	CASTREINEQYF
.	.	TRBV5-4	TRBJ2-1	TGTGCCAGCAGGCGGGATTCGGGCAATGAGCAGTTCTTC	CASRRDSGNEQFF
once	.	TRBV6-5	TRBJ2-1	TGTGCCAGCAGTACCCGGGGACAAAACAATGAGCAGTTCTTC	CASSTRGQNNEQFF
.	TRBD1	TRBV7-2	TRBJ2-7	TGTGCCAGCAGCTCGGGACAGGGAAGGCAGTACTTC	CASSSGQGRQYF
.	.	TRBV7-2	TRBJ2-1	TGTGCCAGCAGCTCCGTGGATACAGGCGAGCAGTTCTTC	CASSSVDTGEQFF
.	TRBD1	TRBV18	TRBJ2-6	TGTGCCAGCTCAGCTACAGGGGTCCGGGCCGGGGCCAACGTCCTGACTTTC	CASSATGVRAGANVLTF
.	.	TRBV29-1	TRBJ2-3	TGCAGCATTACGACAGCCCCCAATACGCAGTATTTT	CSITTAPNTQYF
.	TRBD2	TRBV25-1	TRBJ2-7	TGTGCCAGCAGTGAACGACTAGCGGGACCCTACGAGCAGTACTTC	CASSERLAGPYEQYF
.	TRBD1	TRBV7-2	TRBJ1-6	TGTGCCAGCAGCTCCGGGACAGGGAGCTCCTATAATTCACCCCTCCACTTT	CASSSGTGSSYNSPLHF
.	.	TRBV7-2	TRBJ1-3	TGTGCCAGCAGCTCTAGGCCCCCCCTCTCTGGAAACACCATATATTTT	CASSSRPPLSGNTIYF
.	TRBD2	TRBV11-3	TRBJ2-2	TGTGCCAGCAGCTACACGGGGGGGAACACCGGGGAGCTGTTTTTT	CASSYTGGNTGELFF
.	.	TRBV6-1	TRBJ2-1	TGTGCCAGCAGTGAACAGGGGGGAGCGGGCAATGAGCAGTTCTTC	CASSEQGGAGNEQFF
.	TRBD2	TRBV6-5	TRBJ2-7	TGTGCCAGCAGGTTCCTAGCGGGAGAATACGAGCAGTACTTC	CASRFLAGEYEQYF
.	.	TRBV30	TRBJ1-4	TGTGCCTGGAGTGTACAGGGCGGTGAAAAACTGTTTTTT	CAWSVQGGEKLFF
.	.	TRBV19	TRBJ2-2	TGTGCCAGTAGTATAGATACATTGGCGAACACCGGGGAGCTGTTTTTT	CASSIDTLANTGELFF
.	.	TRBV28	TRBJ2-7	TGTGCCAGCACCATCAACCAGGTTTCCTACGAGCAGTACTTC	CASTINQVSYEQYF
.	TRBD1	TRBV25-1	TRBJ2-5	TGTGCCAGCAGTGAATTAGGGACAGGGGGCGCGGGGGAGACCCAGTACTTC	CASSELGTGGAGETQYF
.	.	TRBV19	TRBJ1-5	TGTGCCAGTAGTATGTCGTTCGTCGGGGGAAGCAATCAGCCCCAGCATTTT	CASSMSFVGGSNQPQHF
.	.	TRBV7-8	TRBJ1-1	TGTGCCAGCAGCCTAGGCAGGGGTGAAGTTGAAGCTTTCTTT	CASSLGRGEVEAFF
.	.	TRBV5-5	TRBJ1-3	TGTGCCAGCAGCTCCCTCAGTTTCTCTGGAAACACCATATATTTT	CASSSLSFSGNTIYF
.	.	TRBV3-1/TRBV3-2	TRBJ1-1	TGTGCCAGCAGCCAAGCAGGGGCGCCGGGCACTGAAGCTTTCTTT	CASSQAGAPGTEAFF
.	TRBD1	TRBV6-6	TRBJ2-1	TGTGCCAGCAGCCCCGGGACAGGGGTCTTCAATGAGCAGTTCTTC	CASSPGTGVFNEQFF
.	.	TRBV10-2	TRBJ2-1	TGCGCCAGCAGCGGGAGTCGGGACAATGAGCAGTTCTTC	CASSGSRDNEQFF
.	.	TRBV28	TRBJ2-7	TGTGCCAGCACCGAGCTAGGGGGCGAGCAGTACTTC	CASTELGGEQYF
.	TRBD2	TRBV5-4	TRBJ2-1	TGTGCCAGCAGCCCCGGGACTAGCGGATACAATGAGCAGTTCTTC	CASSPGTSGYNEQFF
.	TRBD1	TRBV19	TRBJ1-2	TGTGCCAAGAGAACAGGGGGCGGTGGCTACACCTTC	CAKRTGGGGYTF
few	.	TRBV30	TRBJ1-5	TGTGCCTGGAGTGATGAGAATCAGCCCCAGCATTTT	CAWSDENQPQHF
few	.	TRBV19	TRBJ1-2	TGTGCCAGCACTCGGGGGGGGTACTATGGCTACACCTTC	CASTRGGYYGYTF
.	.	TRBV4-1	TRBJ1-2	TGCGCCAGCAGCCAAGATCCAGGGGTTATACGGGGCTACACCTTC	CASSQDPGVIRGYTF
.	.	TRBV19	TRBJ2-1	TGTGCCAGTAGTATAGATCAGCCGCTAACGAGGGGGTACAATGAGCAGTTCTTC	CASSIDQPLTRGYNEQFF
.	.	TRBV28	TRBJ1-4	TGTGCAGAGTCTCGTGGAGTAAATGAAAAACTGTTTTTT	CAESRGVNEKLFF
.	TRBD2	TRBV28	TRBJ2-5	TGTGCCAGCAGCCAAATTATGAGCGGGAGATCCCGAGAGACCCAGTACTTC	CASSQIMSGRSRETQYF
.	TRBD2	TRBV5-4	TRBJ2-2	TGTGCCAGCAGCTTGGCTAGCGGGGGGGGCACCGGGGAGCTGTTTTTT	CASSLASGGGTGELFF
.	TRBD2	TRBV7-3	TRBJ2-1	TGTGCCAGCAGCCCGACGGGACCGGGACTAGCGGGCTACAATGAGCAGTTCTTC	CASSPTGPGLAGYNEQFF
.	.	TRBV19	TRBJ1-5	TGTGCCAGTAGTACTGGGCGACAGCCCCAGCATTTT	CASSTGRQPQHF
.	TRBD2	TRBV6-2/TRBV6-3	TRBJ2-7	TGTGCCAGCAGTTACGCACTAGCGGGGGGCGAGCAGTACTTC	CASSYALAGGEQYF
.	.	TRBV27	TRBJ2-1	TGTGCCAGCCTAACGGGAAACAATGAGCAGTTCTTC	CASLTGNNEQFF
.	.	TRBV6-6	TRBJ1-3	TGTGCCAGCAGAAACCCACAGGGCCAGAACACCATATATTTT	CASRNPQGQNTIYF
.	TRBD1	TRBV2	TRBJ2-2	TGTGCCAGCAGAGCCGACAGGGGTTCCGGGGAGCTGTTTTTT	CASRADRGSGELFF
.	TRBD1	TRBV18	TRBJ1-6	TGTGCCAGCTCAGAGGGACAGGGGGATACTTCACCCCTCCACTTT	CASSEGQGDTSPLHF
.	.	TRBV7-6	TRBJ2-3	TGTGCCAGCAGCTTACTCCGAACAGGGCCAGATACGCAGTATTTT	CASSLLRTGPDTQYF
.	.	TRBV14	TRBJ2-7	TGTGCCAGCAGCCAAGTAGGTCGGAGCCCGTATTACGAGCAGTACTTC	CASSQVGRSPYYEQYF
.	.	TRBV12-5	TRBJ1-2	TGTGCTAGTGGTGTCCAGGGGAACTATGGCTACACCTTC	CASGVQGNYGYTF
.	.	TRBV7-9	TRBJ2-7	TGTGCCAGCAGCTTAAACCAACTATACTCCGAGCAGTACTTC	CASSLNQLYSEQYF